These 22 T cell receptor beta chains were all obtained from the same sample, sequenced in a study of blood T cell repertoires in COVID-19. TCRdb's copy holds only in-frame clones and misses some; the assay was immunoSEQ multiplex PCR. The profile covers around 80,000 clones, with approximately 85% appearing a single time and around a quarter taken by the ten largest. What was sequenced was peripheral blood. Receptor source: a human donor in a cohort sampled during active COVID-19.

This chain connects TRBV5-4 to TRBJ2-6, with TRBD1 matching 8 bases. The CDR3 runs to 18 residues. V was pared by 4 bases and J by 0 bases, with 9 bases of the junction left unmatched. The V gene's germline CDR1 is SGHNT and CDR2 YYREEE (reference sequence). In DNA, the CDR3 is TGTGCCAGCAGCGCGCGGACAGGGCAGAGCTCTGGGGCCAACGTCCTGACTTTC. It yields the protein CASSARTGQSSGANVLTF. Looking up the rest from reference TRBV5-4 and TRBJ2-6 gives the full variable domain: ETGVTQSPTHLIKTRGQQVTLRCSSQSGHNTVSWYQQALGQGPQFIFQYYREEENGRGNFPPRFSGLQFPNYSSELNVNALELDDSALYLCASSARTGQSSGANVLTFGAGSRLTVL.

The rearrangement joins TRBV15 to TRBJ2-7, with 7 nucleotides matching TRBD1. V shed 8 bases and J 1 base; nucleotides not matched to a gene: 2. The CDR3 totals 12 residues. The germline V gene has CDR1 LNHNV and CDR2 YYDKDF (reference sequence). CDR3 in DNA: TGTGCCACCCGGGGACAGTCCTACGAGCAGTACTTC. As protein: CATRGQSYEQYF.

The V and J genes are TRBV6-5 and TRBJ2-7; the D gene is possibly TRBD2 (6 bases). Germline CDR1 is MNHEY and CDR2 is SVGAGI. The CDR3 is 14 amino acids. Trimming took 2 bases from V and 6 from J, leaving 14 bases between them. CDR3 DNA sequence: TGTGCCAGCAGTTACGGGTTCGGGGGAAGCGAGCAGTACTTC. This gives the protein CASSYGFGGSEQYF.

V gene TRBV19 combines with J gene TRBJ2-1, with D unresolved. CDR1 is LNHDA and CDR2 is SQIVND in the germline V gene (reference sequence). V was pared by 0 bases and J by 3 bases, with 3 bases between. This CDR3 spans 13 amino acids. The CDR3 bases are TGTGCCAGTAGTATAGACAGCTACAATGAGCAGTTCTTC. As protein: CASSIDSYNEQFF.

This clone has only a few counts. The V and J genes are TRBV19 and TRBJ2-4; maybe TRBD2 (5 bases). Germline-derived CDR1 and CDR2 are LNHDA and SQIVND (reference sequence). Trimming removed 3 bases from V and 2 bases from J, with 8 bases in between. The CDR3 spans 14 residues. DNA of the CDR3: TGTGCCAGTAGTATCAGGAGGACCAAAAACATTCAGTACTTC. This gives the protein CASSIRRTKNIQYF.

This clone was observed a few times. The chain uses TRBV7-9 and TRBJ1-1; possibly TRBD1 for D (5 bases). The CDR3 runs to 15 residues. CDR1 and CDR2 from the germline V gene are SEHNR and FQNEAQ (reference sequence). V lost 2 bases and J lost 4, with 14 bases in between. The CDR3 sequence is CASSLWAGSGTEAFF. For the CDR3, the DNA is TGTGCCAGCAGCTTATGGGCAGGGTCAGGCACTGAAGCTTTCTTT.

The rearrangement links TRBV6-2 or TRBV6-3 to TRBJ2-7, with 8 positions matching TRBD1. V lost 4 bases to trimming and J lost 4 bases; unmatched junction nucleotides: 3. Germline assignment: CDR1 MNHEY and CDR2 SVGEGT. The CDR3 has 13 residues. The CDR3 bases are TGTGCCAGCAGTTTGACAGGGGTATACGAGCAGTACTTC. This gives the protein CASSLTGVYEQYF.

This clone was recorded once. V is TRBV18 and J is TRBJ1-2; D remains ambiguous. Germline values: CDR1 KGHSH, CDR2 LQKENI. The CDR3 runs to 13 residues. The V end lost 3 bases, the J end lost 2 bases, and 7 bases lay between the germline ends. CDR3 amino acids: CASSPGGNYGYTF. The DNA of the CDR3 is TGTGCCAGCTCACCGGGAGGGAACTATGGCTACACCTTC. The full variable domain, its missing parts supplied by reference TRBV18 and TRBJ1-2, is NAGVMQNPRHLVRRRGQEARLRCSPMKGHSHVYWYRQLPEEGLKFMVYLQKENIIDESGMPKERFSAEFPKEGPSILRIQQVVRGDSAAYFCASSPGGNYGYTFGSGTRLTVV.

This clone was detected only once. The chain uses TRBV30 and TRBJ2-7, with 10 bases fitting TRBD2. The germline V gene encodes CDR1 GTSNPN and CDR2 SVGIG (reference sequence). The CDR3 extends over 14 amino acids. V was clipped by 4 bases and J by 2 bases; unmatched bases: 5. DNA for the CDR3: TGTGCCTGGACCCGGACTAGCGGACCCTACGAGCAGTACTTC. Its protein product is CAWTRTSGPYEQYF.

V and J are TRBV5-6 and TRBJ1-5, with unresolved D. This CDR3 has 17 residues. The germline V gene has CDR1 SGHDT and CDR2 YYEEEE. The V end was cut by 3 bases, the J end by 0 bases, with 16 bases between. CDR3: CASSSLAALYSNQPQHF. DNA of the CDR3: TGTGCCAGCAGCTCCCTGGCGGCTCTCTATAGCAATCAGCCCCAGCATTTT.

This chain joins TRBV5-1 and TRBJ1-3; D is possibly TRBD1 (6 bases). The CDR3 consists of 16 residues. Germline-derived CDR1 and CDR2 are SGHRS and YFSETQ. The ends were cut back, 2 bases at V and 1 base at J, with 13 bases in the middle. CDR3 nucleotide sequence: TGCGCCAGCAGCTTTACCCCAGGGGATTCTGGAAACACCATATATTTT. This encodes CASSFTPGDSGNTIYF.

In the case of this clone: Compared with germline, one end of the junction differs, possibly owing to a read error. Within the sample, other DNA sequences also encode this same CDR3. The chain uses TRBV10-3 and TRBJ1-2, with TRBD1 matching 9 bases. CDR1 and CDR2 from the germline V gene are ENHRY and SYGVKD. The CDR3 runs to 14 residues. Here the CDR3 DNA reads TGTGCCATCAGTGAAGGGACAGGGAGCGGGGGCTATACCTTC. Protein product: CAISEGTGSGGYTF.

V and J are TRBV19 and TRBJ2-7, with 8 bases matching TRBD1. Germline V gene lookup returns CDR1 LNHDA and CDR2 SQIVND (reference sequence). After removal of 9 bases from V and 6 bases from J, the junction contained 10 bases not matched to a gene. The length of the CDR3 is 13 residues. The CDR3 DNA is TGTGCCAGCAGTGACAGGGGTATTAGCGAGCAGTACTTC. It codes for CASSDRGISEQYF.

This clone was seen a handful of times. The V call is TRBV7-9, the J call TRBJ1-5, with D tentatively TRBD1 (5 bases). Trimming shortened V by 0 bases and J by 3 bases, and 6 bases separated the two germline ends. Per germline, CDR1 SEHNR and CDR2 FQNEAQ (reference sequence). The CDR3 covers 14 residues. The CDR3 sequence: CASSLATDNQPQHF. The CDR3 DNA reads as TGTGCCAGCAGCTTAGCGACAGACAATCAGCCCCAGCATTTT.

V is TRBV5-6 and J is TRBJ1-5, with unresolved D. Germline assignment: CDR1 SGHDT and CDR2 YYEEEE. The CDR3 length is 16 residues. With 0 bases removed from V and 0 bases from J, the gap between germline ends came to 10 bases. DNA for the CDR3: TGTGCCAGCAGCTTGGGGGCCGGAGGTAGCAATCAGCCCCAGCATTTT. This translates into CASSLGAGGSNQPQHF.

V and J are TRBV30 and TRBJ2-6, with a tentative D call TRBD2 (7 bases). V gave up 3 bases and J gave up 0 bases, with 18 bases separating them. The CDR3 is made up of 18 amino acids. CDR1 is GTSNPN, CDR2 SVGIG, per germline (reference sequence). The chain's CDR3 is CAWRARAGASSGANVLTF. The DNA of the CDR3 is TGTGCCTGGAGGGCTAGGGCGGGGGCCTCCTCTGGGGCCAACGTCCTGACTTTC.

The genes are TRBV7-9 and TRBJ2-1; no clear D gene. V was pared by 5 bases and J by 5 bases, with 10 bases between. This CDR3 is 13 amino acids long. The germline gives CDR1 SEHNR, CDR2 FQNEAQ (reference sequence). The CDR3 protein is CASSPRGHNEQFF. CDR3 DNA sequence: TGTGCCAGCAGCCCCAGAGGCCACAATGAGCAGTTCTTC.

J is TRBJ2-1 and V is TRBV5-6, with 8 positions matching TRBD1. This CDR3 is 14 amino acids long. Germline V lookup: CDR1 SGHDT, CDR2 YYEEEE. V lost 0 bases, J lost 4 bases, and 0 bases stayed unmatched. CDR3 sequence: CASSLGQGYNEQFF. The CDR3 bases are TGTGCCAGCAGCTTGGGACAGGGGTACAATGAGCAGTTCTTC.

The chain recombines TRBV20-1 with TRBJ1-1; 9 bases align to TRBD1. This CDR3 spans 11 amino acids. Losses at the gene ends were 4 bases for V and 12 bases for J; bases not matched to a gene: 6. CDR1 and CDR2 from the germline V gene are DFQATT and SNEGSKA (reference sequence). The CDR3 bases are TGCAGTGCTACCGGGACAGGGATGACTTTCTTT. Translating it yields CSATGTGMTFF.

The CDR3 region is CASSPVTLTTDTQYF. CDR3 DNA sequence: TGCGCCAGCAGCCCCGTAACGTTGACTACAGATACGCAGTATTTT. The V and J genes are TRBV5-1 and TRBJ2-3, with unresolved D. Germline V gives CDR1 SGHRS, CDR2 YFSETQ. Between the trimmed V and J ends, which lost 4 bases and 3 bases, there was a span of 15 bases. This CDR3 comprises 15 residues.

The sample holds a few counts of this clone. The rearrangement joins TRBV4-2 to TRBJ1-6; D gene unclear. Trimming stripped 0 bases from V and 6 bases from J, with 6 bases between. Germline V gives CDR1 LGHNA, CDR2 YNFKEQ. The CDR3 spans 14 residues. DNA for the CDR3: TGTGCCAGCAGCCAAGATAGTAGTAATTCACCCCTCCACTTT. Protein: CASSQDSSNSPLHF.

J is TRBJ1-4 and V is TRBV6-5; tentative D call: TRBD1 (5 bases). V was trimmed by 0 bases and J by 4 bases, leaving 9 bases between them. Germline V gene sequence: CDR1 MNHEY, CDR2 SVGAGI. This CDR3 contains 15 residues. DNA of the CDR3: TGTGCCAGCAGTTACTCGACGGGGGTTAATGAAAAACTGTTTTTT. The encoded protein is CASSYSTGVNEKLFF.